A selection of T cell receptor beta chains follows, all from one sample in a study of graft-versus-host responses after intestinal transplantation. Only in-frame clones appear in the TCRdb table, and some are missing; sequencing was by immunoSEQ multiplex PCR. The repertoire holds about 130,000 clones, with around 94% as singletons. Which antigens these TCRs recognize remains unknown. The source material was unstimulated CD4+ T cells sorted from spleen or lymph node cells, sampled before intestinal transplant. The receptors shown here come from a human donor who received an intestinal transplant. Both conserved end residues are part of each CDR3. D genes are given only for firm matches.

TRBV7-9	NA	TRBJ1-4	CASSLVEGKLFF
TRBV15	NA	TRBJ1-5	CATSRAVGQPQHF
TRBV5-1	NA	TRBJ2-5	CASSVGGQETQYF
TRBV19	NA	TRBJ1-1	CASSTDRSLNTEAFF
TRBV19	NA	TRBJ2-7	CASSMGNYEQYF
TRBV6-6	TRBD1	TRBJ2-3	CASSPQGLSDTQYF
TRBV19	NA	TRBJ1-3	CASSLKGNTIYF
TRBV29-1	NA	TRBJ1-1	CSVRGQTEAFF
TRBV5-4	NA	TRBJ2-1	CASSRDLYNVNNEQFF
TRBV11-2	NA	TRBJ1-2	CASSLEVDFTGYGYTF
TRBV11-2	NA	TRBJ1-2	CASSPRAGIGGYTF
TRBV6-1	TRBD1	TRBJ2-1	CASSGDRNVYNEQFF
TRBV7-3	NA	TRBJ2-1	CASSLRSRGEQFF
TRBV18	TRBD2	TRBJ2-1	CASSPSSGFSLEQFF
TRBV18	NA	TRBJ1-5	CASSTGYNQPQHF
TRBV5-1	NA	TRBJ1-4	CASSPQPLGGGNEKLFF
TRBV27	TRBD1	TRBJ2-7	CASNSPGTAPTEQYF